These 6 T cell receptor beta chains originate from one sample sequenced in a study of cytomegalovirus exposure and HLA in healthy donors. Vbeta (60) and Jbeta (13) primers were used in the PCR. Libraries were prepared by immunoSEQ multiplex PCR; TCRdb keeps only in-frame clonotypes and omits some of them. This sample has about 200,000 clones; about 80% occur once, and the top ten carry roughly 3%. Sequencing was carried out using PBMCs. The receptors stem from a woman in her thirties in good health and CMV-seronegative.

The chain couples TRBV27 to TRBJ2-2; D perhaps matches TRBD2 (5 bases). This CDR3 has 15 amino acids. V was clipped by 0 bases and J by 4 bases, with 9 bases between them. Germline values: CDR1 MNHEY, CDR2 SMNVEV (reference sequence). The CDR3 coding sequence is TGTGCCAGCAGTTTATCGGGCCGGGGCACCGGGGAGCTGTTTTTT. This gives the protein CASSLSGRGTGELFF.

This chain links TRBV5-4 with TRBJ2-3; D possibly corresponds to TRBD1 (5 bases). This CDR3 contains 14 residues. The V end lost 4 bases, the J end lost 3 bases, and 12 bases lay between the germline ends. Per germline, CDR1 SGHNT and CDR2 YYREEE (reference sequence). The CDR3 DNA reads as TGTGCCAGCAGCCCGGTCCAGGGTACAGATACGCAGTATTTT. It encodes CASSPVQGTDTQYF.

The chain carries TRBV28 and TRBJ2-7, with D perhaps TRBD1 (6 bases). With 5 bases removed from V and 1 base from J, the gap between germline ends came to 9 bases. The CDR3 is made up of 13 amino acids. CDR1 MDHEN and CDR2 SYDVKM come from the germline V gene. Here the CDR3 DNA reads TGTGCCAGCAGTGAGACAGGTTCCTACGAGCAGTACTTC. Translated, it gives CASSETGSYEQYF.

The V and J genes are TRBV30 and TRBJ1-3, with TRBD1 matching over 8 bases. Germline CDR1 is GTSNPN and CDR2 is SVGIG (reference sequence). V shed 5 bases and J 2 bases; nucleotides not matched to a gene: 2. The CDR3 consists of 13 residues. In DNA, the CDR3 is TGTGCCTGGGGACAGGGCCCTGGAAACACCATATATTTT. Translating it yields CAWGQGPGNTIYF.

V is TRBV7-8 and J is TRBJ1-5; tentatively, D is TRBD1 (6 bases). V dropped 5 bases and J dropped 1 base, with 12 bases sitting between them. The CDR3 covers 15 residues. Germline V lookup: CDR1 SGHVS, CDR2 FQNEAQ. CDR3 amino acids: CASSGITGSNQPQHF. In DNA form, the CDR3 reads TGTGCCAGCAGCGGGATTACAGGGAGCAATCAGCCCCAGCATTTT. The variable domain in full, with the rest retrieved from reference TRBV7-8 and TRBJ1-5, is GAGVSQSPRYKVAKRGQDVALRCDPISGHVSLFWYQQALGQGPEFLTYFQNEAQLDKSGLPSDRFFAERPEGSVSTLKIQRTQQEDSAVYLCASSGITGSNQPQHFGDGTRLSIL.

J is TRBJ1-1 and V is TRBV6-5; 7 nucleotides agree with TRBD1. There are 13 residues in the CDR3. Trimming removed 10 bases from V and 3 bases from J; junction bases left unmatched: 8. From germline, CDR1 is MNHEY and CDR2 SVGAGI. CDR3 loop: CATAGTAYTEAFF. The CDR3 DNA reads TGTGCCACCGCCGGGACAGCTTACACTGAAGCTTTCTTT.